Listed below are T cell receptor beta chains from one sample, sequenced in a study of blood T cell repertoires in COVID-19. Produced via immunoSEQ multiplex PCR; TCRdb's table is partial and in-frame only. The repertoire holds about 160,000 clones, with about 80% as singletons. Sequencing was done on a sample of PBMCs or T cells enriched from blood (not recorded which). These receptors all come from an older woman who had recovered from COVID-19. The CDR3 runs from the conserved cysteine through the conserved F or W. Fields, in order: clone size, D gene, J gene, V gene, CDR3 protein, CDR3 DNA. The D gene is left open where the match is weak. Size is omitted from some rows. Given values are once, few, many or a class for expanded clones.

abundance: .
d_gene: .
j_gene: TRBJ2-3
v_gene: TRBV11-2
CDR3aa: CASSLAGTDTQYF
CDR3nt: TGTGCCAGCAGCTTAGCGGGGACAGATACGCAGTATTTT

abundance: .
d_gene: TRBD2
j_gene: TRBJ2-2
v_gene: TRBV27
CDR3aa: CASSPRLIAGGTNTGELFF
CDR3nt: TGTGCCAGCAGTCCCCGGTTAATAGCGGGGGGGACGAACACCGGGGAGCTGTTTTTT

abundance: .
d_gene: TRBD2
j_gene: TRBJ2-1
v_gene: TRBV5-1
CDR3aa: CASSLASGGNEQFF
CDR3nt: TGCGCCAGCAGCTTGGCTAGCGGGGGGAATGAGCAGTTCTTC

abundance: .
d_gene: TRBD2
j_gene: TRBJ2-2
v_gene: TRBV30
CDR3aa: CAWSVLRTSGGAVSRTGELFF
CDR3nt: TGTGCCTGGAGTGTACTCCGGACTAGCGGGGGGGCCGTTTCAAGAACCGGGGAGCTGTTTTTT

abundance: .
d_gene: .
j_gene: TRBJ2-5
v_gene: TRBV9
CDR3aa: CASSVGTTLQETQYF
CDR3nt: TGTGCCAGCAGCGTAGGAACTACCCTACAAGAGACCCAGTACTTC

abundance: .
d_gene: .
j_gene: TRBJ2-3
v_gene: TRBV5-1
CDR3aa: CASSLGYLASSTDTQYF
CDR3nt: TGCGCCAGCAGCTTGGGGTATCTAGCGTCTAGCACAGATACGCAGTATTTT

abundance: .
d_gene: .
j_gene: TRBJ2-3
v_gene: TRBV29-1
CDR3aa: CSVRLPQNTQYF
CDR3nt: TGCAGCGTAAGACTACCCCAGAATACGCAGTATTTT

abundance: .
d_gene: TRBD1
j_gene: TRBJ2-2
v_gene: TRBV7-8
CDR3aa: CASSTNRGTNTGELFF
CDR3nt: TGTGCCAGCAGCACGAACAGGGGGACGAACACCGGGGAGCTGTTTTTT

abundance: .
d_gene: .
j_gene: TRBJ2-5
v_gene: TRBV10-3
CDR3aa: CAISELASSAQYF
CDR3nt: TGTGCCATCAGTGAGCTAGCTAGCTCGGCCCAGTACTTC

abundance: .
d_gene: .
j_gene: TRBJ1-6
v_gene: TRBV3-1/TRBV3-2
CDR3aa: CASSQVQGNGSPLHF
CDR3nt: TGTGCCAGCAGCCAAGTACAGGGAAACGGTTCACCCCTCCACTTT

abundance: .
d_gene: .
j_gene: TRBJ1-2
v_gene: TRBV24-1
CDR3aa: CATSDSRDYGYTF
CDR3nt: TGTGCCACCAGTGATTCCAGGGACTATGGCTACACCTTC

abundance: .
d_gene: TRBD2
j_gene: TRBJ2-7
v_gene: TRBV19
CDR3aa: CASSISSGMSNEQYF
CDR3nt: TGTGCCAGTAGTATCTCTAGCGGGATGAGCAACGAGCAGTACTTC

abundance: .
d_gene: TRBD1
j_gene: TRBJ2-7
v_gene: TRBV5-4
CDR3aa: CASKVGQGDYEQYF
CDR3nt: TGTGCCAGCAAAGTCGGACAGGGTGACTACGAGCAGTACTTC

abundance: once
d_gene: TRBD1
j_gene: TRBJ2-7
v_gene: TRBV2
CDR3aa: CASYTGTAAYEQYF
CDR3nt: TGTGCCAGCTACACCGGGACAGCCGCCTACGAGCAGTACTTC

abundance: .
d_gene: .
j_gene: TRBJ1-2
v_gene: TRBV7-6
CDR3aa: CASSPLALGYTF
CDR3nt: TGTGCCAGCAGCCCCCTAGCGCTCGGCTACACCTTC

abundance: .
d_gene: .
j_gene: TRBJ2-3
v_gene: TRBV5-5
CDR3aa: CASSTKGGADTQYF
CDR3nt: TGTGCCAGCAGCACTAAAGGGGGGGCAGATACGCAGTATTTT

abundance: .
d_gene: .
j_gene: TRBJ2-2
v_gene: TRBV7-6
CDR3aa: CASSPEGIYTGELFF
CDR3nt: TGTGCCAGCAGCCCAGAGGGCATTTACACCGGGGAGCTGTTTTTT

abundance: .
d_gene: .
j_gene: TRBJ2-7
v_gene: TRBV7-8
CDR3aa: CASSFTGGQFWEQYF
CDR3nt: TGTGCCAGCAGCTTCACGGGGGGCCAATTTTGGGAGCAGTACTTC

abundance: few
d_gene: .
j_gene: TRBJ1-1
v_gene: TRBV29-1
CDR3aa: CSVKEGQGEGEAFF
CDR3nt: TGCAGCGTTAAGGAGGGGCAGGGAGAGGGTGAAGCTTTCTTT

abundance: .
d_gene: TRBD2
j_gene: TRBJ2-5
v_gene: TRBV5-4
CDR3aa: CASRSNSGGKTQYF
CDR3nt: TGTGCCAGCAGATCTAATAGCGGGGGGAAGACCCAGTACTTC

abundance: .
d_gene: TRBD1
j_gene: TRBJ1-1
v_gene: TRBV5-1
CDR3aa: CASSGTGWDTEAFF
CDR3nt: TGCGCCAGCAGCGGGACAGGGTGGGACACTGAAGCTTTCTTT

abundance: few
d_gene: TRBD2
j_gene: TRBJ2-3
v_gene: TRBV5-1
CDR3aa: CASRSGGSTDTQYF
CDR3nt: TGCGCCAGCAGATCCGGGGGGAGTACAGATACGCAGTATTTT

abundance: .
d_gene: .
j_gene: TRBJ1-1
v_gene: TRBV2
CDR3aa: CAGTRVRDYTEAFF
CDR3nt: TGTGCCGGCACTAGGGTCAGGGATTACACTGAAGCTTTCTTT

abundance: .
d_gene: .
j_gene: TRBJ1-2
v_gene: TRBV18
CDR3aa: CASSPSGEANYGYTF
CDR3nt: TGTGCCAGCTCACCCTCCGGGGAGGCAAACTATGGCTACACCTTC

abundance: .
d_gene: TRBD1
j_gene: TRBJ1-1
v_gene: TRBV3-1/TRBV3-2
CDR3aa: CASSQDVRGLTEAFF
CDR3nt: TGTGCCAGCAGCCAAGACGTAAGGGGGCTCACTGAAGCTTTCTTT

abundance: .
d_gene: .
j_gene: TRBJ2-5
v_gene: TRBV9
CDR3aa: CASSAGGEVETQYF
CDR3nt: TGTGCCAGCAGCGCCGGGGGAGAGGTTGAGACCCAGTACTTC

abundance: .
d_gene: .
j_gene: TRBJ1-2
v_gene: TRBV2
CDR3aa: CASSESVSANYGYTF
CDR3nt: TGTGCCAGCAGTGAATCCGTCAGTGCTAACTATGGCTACACCTTC